Presented here are 2 T cell receptor beta chains from one specimen sequenced in a study of OX40 agonist ivuxolimab in advanced cancers. Profiled with immunoSEQ multiplex PCR; TCRdb holds only in-frame clones, not every one. The sample records 48,000 or so clones, approximately 88% being singletons. Sequencing was performed on CD4+ or CD8+ T cells sorted from blood, taken in a trial of the OX40 agonist ivuxolimab. These receptors all come from an adult with an advanced solid tumor such as melanoma, head and neck, liver or kidney cancer.

V usage is TRBV7-2 and J usage is TRBJ1-1, with a weak D call TRBD1 (5 bases). V shed 1 base and J shed 7 bases, with 13 bases lying between them. The CDR3 is made up of 14 amino acids. Germline CDR1 SGHTA, CDR2 FQGNSA. The CDR3 DNA reads TGTGCCAGCAGCTTAGTCTCCGAGGGGTTTGAAGCTTTCTTT. It specifies CASSLVSEGFEAFF.

The CDR3 DNA reads TGTGCCAGCAGCTTGATTTCGGAGACCCAGTACTTC. Translated: CASSLISETQYF. The V and J genes are TRBV5-5 and TRBJ2-5; unclear D gene. V lost 1 base to trimming and J lost 5 bases, with 6 bases between them. This CDR3 contains 12 residues. Germline CDR1 is SGHKS and CDR2 is YYEKEE (reference sequence). The whole variable domain, remainder taken from reference TRBV5-5 and TRBJ2-5, is DAGVTQSPTHLIKTRGQQVTLRCSPISGHKSVSWYQQVLGQGPQFIFQYYEKEERGRGNFPDRFSARQFPNYSSELNVNALLLGDSALYLCASSLISETQYFGPGTRLLVL.